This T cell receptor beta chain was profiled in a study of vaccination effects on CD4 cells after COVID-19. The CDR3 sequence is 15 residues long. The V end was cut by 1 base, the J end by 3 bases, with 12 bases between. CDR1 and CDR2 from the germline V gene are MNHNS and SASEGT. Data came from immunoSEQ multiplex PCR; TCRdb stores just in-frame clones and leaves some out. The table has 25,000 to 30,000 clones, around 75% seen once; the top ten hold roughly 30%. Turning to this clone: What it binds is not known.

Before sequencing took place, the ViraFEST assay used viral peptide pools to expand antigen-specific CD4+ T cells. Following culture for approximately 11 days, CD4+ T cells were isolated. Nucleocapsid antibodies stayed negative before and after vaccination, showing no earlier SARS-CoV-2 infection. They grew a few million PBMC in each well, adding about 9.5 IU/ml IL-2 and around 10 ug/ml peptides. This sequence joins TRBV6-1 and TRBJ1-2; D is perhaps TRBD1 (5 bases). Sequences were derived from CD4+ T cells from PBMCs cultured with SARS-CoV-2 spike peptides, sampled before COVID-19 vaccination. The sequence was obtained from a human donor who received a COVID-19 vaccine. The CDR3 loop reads CASSEVGRAHYGYTF. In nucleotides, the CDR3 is TGTGCCAGCAGTGAAGTCGGCAGGGCACACTATGGCTACACCTTC.